Listed here are 12 T cell receptor beta chains from one sample, sequenced in a study of T-cell memory formation after mild COVID-19. One entry per CDR3 protein, called by TCRdb with MiXCR from the 5' RACE reads. There are 110,000 to 150,000 distinct CDR3 sequences in the sample; about 23% occur only once, and approximately 24% lies in the top ten. The specimen sequenced was PBMCs or a T cell subset sorted from them (not recorded which). These receptor sequences come from an adult woman who had mild COVID-19 (a few samples of this study predate the infection). Cell type and time point are not known.

There are a few counts of this clonotype. V gene TRBV9 combines with J gene TRBJ1-1, with D perhaps TRBD1 (5 bases). CDR1 is SGDLS, CDR2 YYNGEE, per germline. CDR3 length: 12 residues. The V gene lost 4 bases and the J gene lost 8 bases, with 12 bases spanning the gap. The CDR3 protein is CASSPADREAFF. CDR3 bases: TGTGCCAGCAGCCCTGCCGACAGAGAAGCTTTCTTT.

This chain links TRBV4-2 with TRBJ2-2; D is uncertain. The germline V gene encodes CDR1 LGHNA and CDR2 YNFKEQ. V was cut by 0 bases and J by 6 bases, with 11 bases left in between. This CDR3 spans 15 amino acids. CDR3: CASSQETGAAGELFF. As DNA, the CDR3 is TGTGCCAGCAGCCAAGAAACGGGCGCAGCCGGGGAGCTGTTTTTT.

V and J are TRBV6-6 and TRBJ1-1; tentative D call: TRBD1 (5 bases). With 0 bases removed from V and 10 bases from J, the gap between germline ends came to 6 bases. The CDR3 contains 11 residues. The germline V gene has CDR1 MNHNY and CDR2 SVGAGI (reference sequence). The CDR3 DNA reads as TGTGCCAGCAGTTACTCGGGGGGAGCTTTCTTT. It encodes CASSYSGGAFF.

This rearrangement joins TRBV9 to TRBJ2-5, with 8 bases matching TRBD2. Germline-derived CDR1 and CDR2 are SGDLS and YYNGEE. Trimming cost V 2 bases and J 4 bases; bases outside gene matches: 7. The CDR3 extends over 15 amino acids. This chain's CDR3 is CASSVQGLGGETQYF. The CDR3 DNA reads as TGTGCCAGCAGCGTCCAGGGACTAGGTGGAGAGACCCAGTACTTC.

The J gene is TRBJ2-1, the V gene TRBV4-2; 9 bases agree with TRBD2. V lost 0 bases and J lost 4; bases outside the gene matches: 7. The length of the CDR3 is 17 residues. Germline lookup yields CDR1 LGHNA and CDR2 YNFKEQ. The CDR3 sequence: CASSQDFGLAGYNEQFF. CDR3 in DNA: TGTGCCAGCAGCCAAGATTTTGGGCTAGCGGGATACAATGAGCAGTTCTTC.

This clonotype was seen more than once but under ten times. The rearrangement links TRBV5-1 to TRBJ1-1, with 7 bases matching TRBD1. The CDR3 is made up of 14 amino acids. Germline lookup yields CDR1 SGHRS and CDR2 YFSETQ. V gave up 4 bases and J gave up 7 bases; unmatched junction bases: 10. The CDR3 here is CASSTRQGLDEAFF. The CDR3 bases are TGCGCCAGCAGCACCCGACAGGGTTTGGATGAAGCTTTCTTT.

The rearrangement uses TRBV6-1 and TRBJ1-1; unclear D gene. V lost 8 bases and J 1 base, leaving 5 bases between the germline ends. CDR1 and CDR2 from the germline V gene are MNHNS and SASEGT. The length of the CDR3 is 11 residues. The DNA of the CDR3 is TGTGCCAGCGAACAGAACACTGAAGCTTTCTTT. This gives the protein CASEQNTEAFF.

The V call is TRBV4-1, the J call TRBJ2-1, with D tentatively TRBD1 or TRBD2 (5 bases each). This CDR3 spans 13 amino acids. Trimming removed 5 bases from V and 6 bases from J, with 11 bases in between. In germline, CDR1 is MGHRA, CDR2 YSYEKL. In DNA form, the CDR3 reads TGCGCCAGCAGCGGGACGCCAAGCAATGAGCAGTTCTTC. It encodes CASSGTPSNEQFF.

CDR3 sequence: CAWSPISGRAGNEQFF. Written as DNA, the CDR3 is TGTGCCTGGAGCCCAATTAGCGGGAGGGCCGGTAATGAGCAGTTCTTC. The chain carries TRBV30 and TRBJ2-1; 11 nucleotides line up with TRBD2. The length of the CDR3 is 16 residues. V lost 3 bases to trimming and J lost 7 bases; unmatched junction nucleotides: 11. Germline assignment: CDR1 GTSNPN and CDR2 SVGIG (reference sequence).

This clonotype was found a few times. The gene calls are TRBV11-2 and TRBJ2-2; D perhaps matches TRBD2 (5 bases). Trimming cost V 3 bases and J 5 bases, with 10 bases left between them. Germline loops: CDR1 SGHAT, CDR2 FQNNGV. The CDR3 is 14 amino acids. The CDR3 DNA sequence: TGTGCCAGCAGCTTTATAAGAGGGACCGGGGAGCTGTTTTTT. Encoded protein: CASSFIRGTGELFF.

This clonotype was counted a few times. The chain employs TRBV7-2 and TRBJ1-1; TRBD1 agrees at 8 bases. The CDR3 length is 16 residues. With 4 bases clipped from V and 0 bases from J, the junction kept 7 bases outside the gene matches. CDR1 and CDR2 from the germline V gene are SGHTA and FQGNSA. The CDR3 reads CASSSDRALMNTEAFF. The CDR3 DNA follows: TGTGCCAGCAGCTCGGACAGGGCCCTCATGAACACTGAAGCTTTCTTT.

This clonotype was detected a few times. V usage is TRBV20-1 and J usage is TRBJ1-1; D not resolved. The germline V gene has CDR1 DFQATT and CDR2 SNEGSKA (reference sequence). This CDR3 spans 14 amino acids. V lost 4 bases to trimming and J lost 4 bases, with 16 bases between them. The CDR3 loop is CSATSGELSTEAFF. Here the CDR3 DNA reads TGCAGTGCTACAAGCGGGGAGTTATCCACTGAAGCTTTCTTT.